Below, 18 T cell receptor beta chains from the same sample are listed, as sequenced in a study of T cell repertoires in cytomegalovirus infection. No antigen is known for these receptors. One entry per CDR3 protein results from TCRdb running MiXCR on the reads. This table has hundreds of thousands of distinct CDR3 sequences, 30% to 35% appearing once. Material: cultured PBMCs, obtained from culture after CMV antigen stimulation. Receptor source: a human donor in good health (CMV status not recorded). Some clones in this sample may be carry-over from other donors' samples.

The J gene is TRBJ2-3, the V gene TRBV24-1, with D maybe TRBD2 (6 bases). V shed 4 bases and J shed 2 bases, with 9 bases lying between them. CDR1 KGHDR and CDR2 SFDVKD come from the germline V gene. CDR3 size: 14 residues. For the CDR3, the DNA is TGTGCCACCAGTGACCGGGACTCCACAGATACGCAGTATTTT. Translated: CATSDRDSTDTQYF.

This clonotype has just a few counts. The chain couples TRBV6-1 to TRBJ1-5; possible D gene TRBD1, 6 bases. The germline V gene encodes CDR1 MNHNS and CDR2 SASEGT. The CDR3 is 13 amino acids. Trimming cost V 8 bases and J 3 bases, with 11 bases left between them. As DNA, the CDR3 is TGTGCCAGCCAGGGGTCCCCCAATCAGCCCCAGCATTTT. It codes for CASQGSPNQPQHF.

This clonotype was seen at least ten times. This rearrangement joins TRBV7-8 to TRBJ2-1; D is ambiguous. Trimming removed 0 bases at V and 10 bases at J, with 4 bases between. The CDR3 is 11 amino acids. Germline CDR1 is SGHVS and CDR2 is FQNEAQ. The CDR3 reads CASSLAREQFF. CDR3 DNA sequence: TGTGCCAGCAGCTTAGCGAGGGAGCAGTTCTTC. Variable domain in full (rest from reference TRBV7-8 and TRBJ2-1): GAGVSQSPRYKVAKRGQDVALRCDPISGHVSLFWYQQALGQGPEFLTYFQNEAQLDKSGLPSDRFFAERPEGSVSTLKIQRTQQEDSAVYLCASSLAREQFFGPGTRLTVL.

This clonotype has at least ten counts. J is TRBJ2-3 and V is TRBV7-2, with TRBD2 matching 11 bases. V shed 3 bases and J 3 bases; nucleotides not matched to a gene: 2. This CDR3 is built from 15 residues. Germline-derived CDR1 and CDR2 are SGHTA and FQGNSA. The DNA of the CDR3 is TGTGCCAGCAGCTTGCTAGCGGGGGGTACAGATACGCAGTATTTT. Translated, it gives CASSLLAGGTDTQYF.

This clonotype showed up just a few times. The germline gene is not matched at one end of the junction; a read error may be the cause. This chain links TRBV4-1 with TRBJ2-5, with unresolved D. This CDR3 is built from 16 residues. CDR1 and CDR2 (germline): MGHRA, YSYEKL. CDR3 loop: CASSRGLAVRVETQYF. The DNA for the CDR3 is TGTGCCAGCAGCCGCGGTTTAGCAGTCCGCGTGGAGACCCAGTACTTC.

This clonotype was counted at least ten times. This chain uses TRBV7-2 with TRBJ1-6; D possibly corresponds to TRBD1 (6 bases). Trimming stripped 6 bases from V and 0 bases from J, with 9 bases between. The CDR3 sequence is 15 residues long. Germline V lookup: CDR1 SGHTA, CDR2 FQGNSA. Here the CDR3 reads CASRGQSSYNSPLHF. CDR3 in DNA: TGTGCCAGCAGAGGACAGAGCTCCTATAATTCACCCCTCCACTTT.

This chain connects TRBV10-3 to TRBJ2-7; D might be TRBD2 (6 bases). CDR1 ENHRY and CDR2 SYGVKD come from the germline V gene. The CDR3 covers 13 residues. Trimming removed 7 bases from V and 3 bases from J, with 13 bases in between. In DNA form, the CDR3 reads TGTGCCATCATGAATTCCGGGAGCTACGAGCAGTACTTC. It specifies CAIMNSGSYEQYF.

J is TRBJ1-2 and V is TRBV7-9; 9 bases map to TRBD1. The CDR3 is 15 residues long. Unmatched junction bases numbered 4, after V lost 4 bases and J lost 1 base. From germline, CDR1 is SEHNR and CDR2 FQNEAQ (reference sequence). CDR3 protein: CASSSGQGDNYGYTF. The DNA for the CDR3 is TGTGCCAGCAGCTCGGGACAGGGCGATAACTATGGCTACACCTTC. The variable domain in full, with the rest retrieved from reference TRBV7-9 and TRBJ1-2, is DTGVSQNPRHKITKRGQNVTFRCDPISEHNRLYWYRQTLGQGPEFLTYFQNEAQLEKSRLLSDRFSAERPKGSFSTLEIQRTEQGDSAMYLCASSSGQGDNYGYTFGSGTRLTVV.

Only a few counts were recorded for this clonotype. The V gene is TRBV20-1, the J gene TRBJ1-1; D remains ambiguous. The V end was cut by 6 bases, the J end by 2 bases, with 19 bases between. This CDR3 comprises 15 residues. Looked up from germline, CDR1 is DFQATT and CDR2 is SNEGSKA (reference sequence). The CDR3 DNA follows: TGCAGTGCCTCTCCGGTCGTGCTATTAAACACTGAAGCTTTCTTT. Protein: CSASPVVLLNTEAFF.

The chain links TRBV20-1 to TRBJ1-1; D may be TRBD1 (5 bases). Trimming cost V 6 bases and J 3 bases, with 14 bases left between them. CDR3 length: 13 amino acids. From germline, CDR1 is DFQATT and CDR2 SNEGSKA (reference sequence). The CDR3 sequence is CSATPGGDTEAFF. Written as DNA, the CDR3 is TGCAGTGCGACCCCCGGGGGAGACACTGAAGCTTTCTTT.

This clonotype was observed a handful of times. The CDR3 DNA is TGTGCCAGCAGCTTAGGTGGGAGGAGCTCCTACAATGAGCAGTTCTTC. This gives the protein CASSLGGRSSYNEQFF. The chain combines TRBV11-3 with TRBJ2-1, with D maybe TRBD2 (6 bases). The CDR3 runs 16 residues. Germline-derived CDR1 and CDR2 are SGHNT and YENEEA. V was pared by 1 base and J by 0 bases, with 10 bases between.

The chain joins TRBV7-2 to TRBJ2-5; D gene uncertain. Trimming stripped 0 bases from V and 2 bases from J, with 10 bases between. Germline CDR1 SGHTA, CDR2 FQGNSA. CDR3 length equals 15 residues. In DNA form, the CDR3 reads TGTGCCAGCAGCTTAGCTGGGTCTGATCAAGAGACCCAGTACTTC. Translating it yields CASSLAGSDQETQYF. Full variable domain (outside the CDR3, taken from reference TRBV7-2 and TRBJ2-5): GAGVSQSPSNKVTEKGKDVELRCDPISGHTALYWYRQSLGQGLEFLIYFQGNSAPDKSGLPSDRFSAERTGGSVSTLTIQRTQQEDSAVYLCASSLAGSDQETQYFGPGTRLLVL.

V is TRBV5-4 and J is TRBJ2-7; 7 positions match TRBD1. J was trimmed by 0 bases and V by 1 base; bases with no gene match: 4. Germline V gives CDR1 SGHNT, CDR2 YYREEE (reference sequence). This CDR3 has 15 amino acids. This chain's CDR3 is CASSLPDRDSYEQYF. CDR3 DNA sequence: TGTGCCAGCAGCTTGCCCGACAGGGACTCCTACGAGCAGTACTTC.

This clonotype was seen a handful of times. The chain joins TRBV20-1 to TRBJ2-5, with D unclear. The germline CDR1 and CDR2 sequences are DFQATT and SNEGSKA (reference sequence). The V end lost 0 bases, the J end lost 2 bases, and 7 bases lay between the germline ends. The CDR3 has 13 amino acids. The CDR3: CSARDEVQETQYF. The CDR3 DNA follows: TGCAGTGCTAGAGACGAGGTACAAGAGACCCAGTACTTC.

J is TRBJ2-5 and V is TRBV10-2; 8 bases are shared with TRBD2. In germline, CDR1 is WSHSY, CDR2 SAAADI. The CDR3 loop spans 14 amino acids. The V and J ends lost 6 bases and 2 bases, in that order; junction bases with no gene match: 5. CDR3 DNA sequence: TGCGCCAGCAGGGACCCTAGCGGGCAAGAGACCCAGTACTTC. This translates into CASRDPSGQETQYF.

This chain joins TRBV10-3 and TRBJ2-2; D not certain. Per germline, CDR1 ENHRY and CDR2 SYGVKD. V dropped 2 bases and J dropped 4 bases, with 8 bases sitting between them. The CDR3 has 14 amino acids. The DNA for the CDR3 is TGTGCCATCAGTGAGAACACCTCCACCGGGGAGCTGTTTTTT. Protein: CAISENTSTGELFF.

V and J are TRBV6-2 or TRBV6-3 and TRBJ2-7; 8 positions agree with TRBD1. This CDR3 comprises 15 residues. Germline trimming cut 6 bases from V and 6 bases from J; bases unmatched to any gene: 13. In germline, CDR1 is MNHEY, CDR2 SVGEGT. CDR3 coding DNA: TGTGCCAGCAGACCGTTTGACAGGGGAGGCTTCGAGCAGTACTTC. Translating gives CASRPFDRGGFEQYF.

Written as DNA, the CDR3 is TGTGCCAGCAGCCCGCGGACTAGCGGGGGGCTTCAAGAGACCCAGTACTTC. The encoded protein is CASSPRTSGGLQETQYF. The chain joins TRBV7-9 to TRBJ2-5, with 14 bases that match TRBD2. V gave up 5 bases and J gave up 2 bases; unmatched junction bases: 7. This CDR3 spans 17 amino acids. The germline V gene encodes CDR1 SEHNR and CDR2 FQNEAQ (reference sequence).